This T cell receptor (beta chain) originates from a study of glioma-infiltrating T cells after dendritic cell vaccination. Study-wide background: The vaccine used monocyte-derived dendritic cells pulsed overnight with autologous tumor lysate.

Generated by immunoSEQ multiplex PCR, the TCRdb table keeps only in-frame clones and is missing some. This sample has over 80,000 clones, with approximately 90% found just once. This clone was observed once. The junction had 11 bases not matched to a gene; V was cut back by 6 bases and J by 6 bases. Germline V gives CDR1 MNHEY, CDR2 SVGAGI. The CDR3 is 14 amino acids. This chain joins TRBV6-5 and TRBJ2-7, with 7 bases that match TRBD1. The TCR comes from a human donor with glioblastoma. Here the sequenced sample was blood, taken before dendritic cell vaccination. The CDR3 bases are TGTGCCAGCAGCCAGGGACAGAACGCCTTCGAGCAGTACTTC. It codes for CASSQGQNAFEQYF.